These T cell receptor beta chains were read from a single sample in a study of T cell responses to AZD1222 COVID-19 vaccine. Clones were sequenced by immunoSEQ multiplex PCR, and TCRdb holds only the in-frame ones, with some missing. This sample carries 120,000 to 150,000 clones, under 95% of them seen once, and the ten largest clones take around 5.2%. This specimen was peripheral blood, taken on day 0 of AZD1222 vaccination. The receptors shown here come from an adult in good health. The CDR3 runs from the conserved cysteine through the conserved F or W. A D gene is named only where the DNA matches it firmly. Not all rows give a size; the values are once, few, many and, for expanded clones, a class.

>TRBJ1-6|TRBV27|14|once|-
CASSRGLRGSPLHF
TGTGCCAGCAGTAGAGGGCTCCGCGGTTCACCCCTCCACTTT
>TRBJ1-5|TRBV2|13|-|-
CASQTEPRRPQHF
TGTGCCAGCCAGACAGAGCCGCGGAGGCCCCAGCATTTT
>TRBJ2-1|TRBV15|14|-|TRBD2
CATFLGGGRNEQFF
TGTGCCACCTTTTTGGGCGGGGGGCGGAATGAGCAGTTCTTC
>TRBJ1-5|TRBV10-3|15|-|-
CAISRQYDSNQPQHF
TGTGCCATCAGTAGACAGTATGATAGCAATCAGCCCCAGCATTTT
>TRBJ1-1|TRBV5-4|15|-|-
CASSSPGAGDTEAFF
TGTGCCAGCAGCTCTCCAGGTGCGGGGGACACTGAAGCTTTCTTT
>TRBJ2-1|TRBV5-1|15|few|TRBD2
CASSSGEGTYNEQFF
TGCGCCAGCAGCTCGGGGGAGGGTACCTACAATGAGCAGTTCTTC
>TRBJ2-7|TRBV10-3|11|-|-
CAISRNYEQYF
TGTGCCATCAGTCGGAACTACGAGCAGTACTTC
>TRBJ1-4|TRBV7-2|16|-|-
CASSSFPGSKNEKLFF
TGTGCCAGCAGCTCCTTCCCAGGGAGCAAGAATGAAAAACTGTTTTTT
>TRBJ1-1|TRBV7-9|15|-|-
CASSLPGHLNTEAFF
TGTGCCAGCAGCTTACCGGGACATCTGAACACTGAAGCTTTCTTT
>TRBJ1-2|TRBV19|14|-|-
CASSRLGDVNGYTF
TGTGCCAGTAGTCGGTTGGGGGACGTTAATGGCTACACCTTC
>TRBJ1-2|TRBV5-6|14|few|-
CASSLVQANYGYTF
TGTGCCAGCAGCTTGGTCCAGGCTAACTATGGCTACACCTTC
>TRBJ2-5|TRBV7-2|15|-|-
CASSLAGGFGETQYF
TGTGCCAGCAGCCTGGCCGGGGGCTTCGGGGAGACCCAGTACTTC
>TRBJ1-5|TRBV19|15|-|TRBD1
CASTPATGINQPQHF
TGTGCCAGTACTCCCGCGACAGGGATCAATCAGCCCCAGCATTTT
>TRBJ1-4|TRBV19|14|-|-
CASKRGRRDEKLFF
TGTGCCAGTAAGAGGGGCCGCCGGGATGAAAAACTGTTTTTT
>TRBJ1-5|TRBV5-6|13|-|-
CASSLGQGRAQHF
TGTGCCAGCAGCTTGGGCCAGGGGAGAGCCCAGCATTTT
>TRBJ1-5|TRBV15|13|-|-
CATSRESNQPQHF
TGTGCCACCAGCAGGGAAAGCAATCAGCCCCAGCATTTT
>TRBJ1-4|TRBV5-1|15|-|TRBD1
CASGTGGLFNEKLFF
TGCGCCAGTGGGACAGGGGGCTTATTTAATGAAAAACTGTTTTTT
>TRBJ2-5|TRBV5-8|15|-|-
CASSNGPRDQETQYF
TGTGCCAGCAGCAACGGACCGAGGGATCAAGAGACCCAGTACTTC
>TRBJ1-1|TRBV7-2|14|-|-
CASSLLAGNTEAFF
TGTGCCAGCAGCTTATTAGCAGGGAACACTGAAGCTTTCTTT
>TRBJ1-2|TRBV4-3|11|-|-
CASSQGYGYTF
TGCGCCAGCAGCCAGGGATATGGCTACACCTTC
>TRBJ1-1|TRBV6-6|14|-|-
CASSYLDLGTEAFF
TGTGCCAGCAGTTACCTGGACCTAGGCACTGAAGCTTTCTTT
>TRBJ2-1|TRBV6-2/TRBV6-3|13|-|-
CASSYRRPNEQFF
TGTGCCAGCAGTTACCGGCGGCCCAATGAGCAGTTCTTC
>TRBJ1-2|TRBV4-1|15|-|-
CASSPQSRVDYGYTF
TGCGCCAGCAGTCCCCAGTCCAGGGTAGACTATGGCTACACCTTC
>TRBJ2-5|TRBV5-1|13|-|-
CASSLDGEETQYF
TGCGCCAGCAGCTTGGATGGAGAAGAGACCCAGTACTTC
>TRBJ1-1|TRBV3-1/TRBV3-2|13|-|-
CASSQWGTTEAFF
TGTGCCAGCAGCCAGTGGGGTACCACTGAAGCTTTCTTT
>TRBJ1-2|TRBV29-1|11|once|-
CSVENQKGYTF
TGCAGCGTTGAGAATCAAAAAGGCTACACCTTC